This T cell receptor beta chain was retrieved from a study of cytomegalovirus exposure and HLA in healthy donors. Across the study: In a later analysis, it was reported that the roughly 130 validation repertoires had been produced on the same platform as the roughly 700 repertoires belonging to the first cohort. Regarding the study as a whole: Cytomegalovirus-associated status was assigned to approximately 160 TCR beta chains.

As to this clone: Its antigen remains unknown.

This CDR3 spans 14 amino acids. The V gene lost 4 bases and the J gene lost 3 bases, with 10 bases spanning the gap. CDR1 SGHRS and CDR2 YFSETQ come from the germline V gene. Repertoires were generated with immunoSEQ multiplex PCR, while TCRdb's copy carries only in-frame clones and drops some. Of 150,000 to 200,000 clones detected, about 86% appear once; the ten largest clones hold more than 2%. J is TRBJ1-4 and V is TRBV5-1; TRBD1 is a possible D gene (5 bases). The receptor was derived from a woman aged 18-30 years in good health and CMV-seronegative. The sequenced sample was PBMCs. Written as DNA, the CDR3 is TGCGCCAGCAGCCCGGACACGGCTAATGAAAAACTGTTTTTT. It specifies CASSPDTANEKLFF.